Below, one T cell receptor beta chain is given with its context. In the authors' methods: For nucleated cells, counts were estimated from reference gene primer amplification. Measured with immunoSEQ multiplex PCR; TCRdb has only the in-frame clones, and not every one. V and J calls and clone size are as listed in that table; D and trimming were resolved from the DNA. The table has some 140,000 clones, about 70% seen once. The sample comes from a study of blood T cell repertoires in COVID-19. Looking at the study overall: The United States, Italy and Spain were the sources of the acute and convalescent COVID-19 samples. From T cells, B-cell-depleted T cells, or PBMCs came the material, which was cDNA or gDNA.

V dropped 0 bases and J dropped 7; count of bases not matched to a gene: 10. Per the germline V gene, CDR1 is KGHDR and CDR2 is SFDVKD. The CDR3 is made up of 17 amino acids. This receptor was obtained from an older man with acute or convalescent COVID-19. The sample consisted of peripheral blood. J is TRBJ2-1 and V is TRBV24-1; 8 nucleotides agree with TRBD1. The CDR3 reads CATSDLARTGNINEQFF. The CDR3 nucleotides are TGTGCCACCAGTGATTTGGCGAGGACAGGGAATATAAATGAGCAGTTCTTC.